In this sample, the clone carrying this T cell receptor beta chain turned up a few times. The antigen is not known. Making the TCR beta libraries involved quantitative 5'-RACE with molecular barcodes. MiXCR, run by TCRdb on the 5' RACE reads, gives a single entry per CDR3 protein. The table includes around 150,000 distinct CDR3 sequences, approximately 32% detected once. V lost 0 bases and J lost 9, with 9 bases in between. Germline V gives CDR1 MNHEY, CDR2 SMNVEV (reference sequence). This CDR3 has 14 residues. The data were taken from a study of CD8 T cells in ankylosing spondylitis. Study-level results: For ankylosing spondylitis blood, a TCR beta motif of 7 or 8 highly homologous variants appeared characteristic. Clones linked to disease were reported to show significant enrichment in matched ankylosing spondylitis synovial fluid.

This chain links TRBV27 with TRBJ1-6; the D is unclear. The specimen sequenced was synovial fluid, either unsorted or a sorted T cell fraction (not recorded which). The sequence was obtained from a male donor with ankylosing spondylitis. CDR3 residues: CASSLSSERSPLHF. CDR3 nucleotides: TGTGCCAGCAGTTTATCGTCCGAGCGTTCACCCCTCCACTTT.